This TCR beta chain was retrieved from a study of blood T cell repertoires in COVID-19. At the level of the study: Researchers got acute and convalescent COVID-19 samples from the United States, Italy and Spain. PBMCs, B-cell-depleted T cells, or T cells provided the cDNA or gDNA that made up the material.

In the source study's methods: Reference gene primers were amplified, and this amplification served to estimate nucleated cell counts. Measured with immunoSEQ multiplex PCR; TCRdb has only the in-frame clones, and not every one. The V and J calls and clone size come from that table; D and trimming were worked out from the DNA. The sample lists around 380,000 clones; more than 75% were seen once. Germline V gene sequence: CDR1 SGHRS, CDR2 YFSETQ. This CDR3 comprises 14 residues. J gave up 9 bases and V 0 bases, and 8 bases lay outside the gene matches. What was sequenced was peripheral blood. This TCR derives from a human donor with acute or convalescent COVID-19. The donor label of this sample is uncertain. V and J are TRBV5-1 and TRBJ1-2, with TRBD1 matching over 7 bases. The CDR3 region has the DNA TGCGCCAGCAGCTTGGCCACCGGGACAGCGAGCTACACCTTC. Translation gives CASSLATGTASYTF.